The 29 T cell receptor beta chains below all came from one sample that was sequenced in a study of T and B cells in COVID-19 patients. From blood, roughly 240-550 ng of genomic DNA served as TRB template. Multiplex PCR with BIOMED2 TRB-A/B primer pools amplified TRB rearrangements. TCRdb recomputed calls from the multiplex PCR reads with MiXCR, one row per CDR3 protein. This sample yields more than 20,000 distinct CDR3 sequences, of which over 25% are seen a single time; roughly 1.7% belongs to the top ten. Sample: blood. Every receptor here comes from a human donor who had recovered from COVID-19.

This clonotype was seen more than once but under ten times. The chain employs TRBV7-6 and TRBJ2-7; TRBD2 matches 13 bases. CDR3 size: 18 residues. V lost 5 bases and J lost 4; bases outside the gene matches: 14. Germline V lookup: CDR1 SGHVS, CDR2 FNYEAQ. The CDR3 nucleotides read TGTGCCAGCAGCCGCCCTAGTGGACTAGCGGGAGCGGCTTACGAGCAGTACTTC. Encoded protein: CASSRPSGLAGAAYEQYF.

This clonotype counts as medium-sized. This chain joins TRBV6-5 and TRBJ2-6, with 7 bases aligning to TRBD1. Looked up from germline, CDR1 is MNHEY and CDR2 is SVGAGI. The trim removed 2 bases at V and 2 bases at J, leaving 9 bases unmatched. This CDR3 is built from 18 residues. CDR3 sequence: CASSYTGQVVAGANVLTF. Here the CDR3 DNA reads TGTGCCAGCAGTTACACAGGACAGGTAGTGGCTGGGGCCAACGTCCTGACTTTC.

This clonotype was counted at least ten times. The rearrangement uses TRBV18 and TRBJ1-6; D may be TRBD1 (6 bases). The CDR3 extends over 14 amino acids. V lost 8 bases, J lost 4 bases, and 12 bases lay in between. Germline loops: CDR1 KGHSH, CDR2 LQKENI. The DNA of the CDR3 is TGTGCCAGCGCGATGGACAGATATAATTCACCCCTCCACTTT. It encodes CASAMDRYNSPLHF.

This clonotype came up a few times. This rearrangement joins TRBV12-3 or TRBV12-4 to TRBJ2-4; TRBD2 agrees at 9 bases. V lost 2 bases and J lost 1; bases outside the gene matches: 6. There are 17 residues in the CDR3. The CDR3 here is CASSLMGGGEAKNIQYF. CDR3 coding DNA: TGTGCCAGCAGTTTAATGGGCGGGGGGGAGGCCAAAAACATTCAGTACTTC.

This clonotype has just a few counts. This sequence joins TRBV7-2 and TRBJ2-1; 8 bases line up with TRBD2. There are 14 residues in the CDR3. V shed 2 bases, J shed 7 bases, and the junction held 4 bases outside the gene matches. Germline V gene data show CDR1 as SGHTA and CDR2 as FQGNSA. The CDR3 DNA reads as TGTGCCAGCAGCTTACGGGGGGGCGGGAATGAGCAGTTCTTC. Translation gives CASSLRGGGNEQFF.

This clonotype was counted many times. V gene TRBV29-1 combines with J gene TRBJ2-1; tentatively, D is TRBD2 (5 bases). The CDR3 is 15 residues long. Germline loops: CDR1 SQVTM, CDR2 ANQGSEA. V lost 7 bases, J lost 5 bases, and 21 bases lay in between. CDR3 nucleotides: TGCAGCGCCCCCCCATCGGGAAGGGTAAACAATGAGCAGTTCTTC. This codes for CSAPPSGRVNNEQFF.

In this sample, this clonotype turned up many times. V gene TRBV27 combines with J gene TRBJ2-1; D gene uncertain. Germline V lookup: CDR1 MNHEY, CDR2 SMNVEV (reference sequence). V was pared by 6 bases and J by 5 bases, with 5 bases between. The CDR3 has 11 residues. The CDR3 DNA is TGTGCCAGCAGCAGAAACAATGAGCAGTTCTTC. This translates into CASSRNNEQFF.

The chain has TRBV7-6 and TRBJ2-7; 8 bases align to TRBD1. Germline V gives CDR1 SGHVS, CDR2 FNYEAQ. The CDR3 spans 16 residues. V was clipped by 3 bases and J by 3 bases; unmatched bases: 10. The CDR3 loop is CASSFNPGQVYYEQYF. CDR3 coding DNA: TGTGCCAGCAGCTTCAATCCGGGACAGGTGTACTACGAGCAGTACTTC.

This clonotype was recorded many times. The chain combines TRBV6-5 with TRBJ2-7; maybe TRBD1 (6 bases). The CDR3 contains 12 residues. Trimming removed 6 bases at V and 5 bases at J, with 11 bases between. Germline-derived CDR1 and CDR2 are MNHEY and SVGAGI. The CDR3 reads CASRTTGHEQYF. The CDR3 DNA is TGTGCCAGCAGGACGACAGGACACGAGCAGTACTTC.

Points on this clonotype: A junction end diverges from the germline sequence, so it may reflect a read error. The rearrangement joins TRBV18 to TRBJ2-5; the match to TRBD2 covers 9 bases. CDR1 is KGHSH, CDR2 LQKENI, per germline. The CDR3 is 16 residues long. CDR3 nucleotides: TGTGCCAGCTCACCACGAGAGGCTAGCGGGGTGGAGACCCGGTACTTC. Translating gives CASSPREASGVETRYF.

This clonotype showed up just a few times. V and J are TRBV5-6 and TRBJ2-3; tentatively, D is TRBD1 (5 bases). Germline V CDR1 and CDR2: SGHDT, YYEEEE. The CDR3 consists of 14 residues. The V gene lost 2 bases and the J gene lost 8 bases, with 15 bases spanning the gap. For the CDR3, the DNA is TGTGCCAGCAGCTTATTGGGGCCCCGGGCTACGCAGTATTTT. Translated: CASSLLGPRATQYF.

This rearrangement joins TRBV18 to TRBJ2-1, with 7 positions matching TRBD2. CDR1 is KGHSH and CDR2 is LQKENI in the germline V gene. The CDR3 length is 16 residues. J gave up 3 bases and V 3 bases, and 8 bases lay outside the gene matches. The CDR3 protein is CASSPLLAGLYNEQFF. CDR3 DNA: TGTGCCAGCTCACCTCTCTTAGCGGGCCTCTACAATGAGCAGTTCTTC.

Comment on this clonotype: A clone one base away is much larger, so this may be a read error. The CDR3 loop is CACIRDTYNEQFF. CDR3 bases: TGTGCCTGTATTCGGGACACCTACAATGAGCAGTTCTTC. The chain combines TRBV30 with TRBJ2-1; a possible D gene is TRBD1 (6 bases). V lost 6 bases and J 2 bases, leaving 11 bases between the germline ends. This CDR3 is 13 amino acids long. CDR1 is GTSNPN and CDR2 is SVGIG in the germline V gene (reference sequence).

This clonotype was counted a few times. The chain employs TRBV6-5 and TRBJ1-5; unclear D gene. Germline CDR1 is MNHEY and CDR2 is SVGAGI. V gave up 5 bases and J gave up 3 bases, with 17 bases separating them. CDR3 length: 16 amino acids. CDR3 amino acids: CASSPDLPSHNQPQHF. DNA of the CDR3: TGTGCCAGCAGTCCCGACCTTCCCTCCCACAATCAGCCCCAGCATTTT.

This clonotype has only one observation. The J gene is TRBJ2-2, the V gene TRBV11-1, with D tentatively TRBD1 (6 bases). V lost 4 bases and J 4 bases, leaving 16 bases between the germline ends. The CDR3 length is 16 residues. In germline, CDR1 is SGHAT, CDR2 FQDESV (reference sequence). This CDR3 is CASSWAGAPGTGELFF. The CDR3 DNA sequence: TGTGCCAGCAGCTGGGCAGGGGCTCCGGGCACCGGGGAGCTGTTTTTT.

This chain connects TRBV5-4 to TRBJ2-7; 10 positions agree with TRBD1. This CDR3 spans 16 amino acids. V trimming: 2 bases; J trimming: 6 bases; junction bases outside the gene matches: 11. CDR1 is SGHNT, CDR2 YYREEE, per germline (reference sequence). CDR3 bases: TGTGCCAGCAGCTTAGGACTGGGACAGGGGAGAGCCGAGCAGTACTTC. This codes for CASSLGLGQGRAEQYF.

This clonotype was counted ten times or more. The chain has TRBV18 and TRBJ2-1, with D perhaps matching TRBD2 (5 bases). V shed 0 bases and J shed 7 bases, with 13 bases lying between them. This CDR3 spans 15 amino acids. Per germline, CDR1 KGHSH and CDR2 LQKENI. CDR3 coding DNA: TGTGCCAGCTCACCACCCGACCTACTAGTAAATGAGCAGTTCTTC. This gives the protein CASSPPDLLVNEQFF. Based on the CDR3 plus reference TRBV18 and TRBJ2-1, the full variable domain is NAGVMQNPRHLVRRRGQEARLRCSPMKGHSHVYWYRQLPEEGLKFMVYLQKENIIDESGMPKERFSAEFPKEGPSILRIQQVVRGDSAAYFCASSPPDLLVNEQFFGPGTRLTVL.

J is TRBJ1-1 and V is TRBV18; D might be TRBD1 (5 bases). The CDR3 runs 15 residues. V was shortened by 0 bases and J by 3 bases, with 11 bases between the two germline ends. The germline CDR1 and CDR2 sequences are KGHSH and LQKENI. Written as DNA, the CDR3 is TGTGCCAGCTCACCACCGGCACGGGGGGACACTGAAGCTTTCTTT. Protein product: CASSPPARGDTEAFF.

CDR3 residues: CASISKGGIGYGYTF. The CDR3 DNA reads TGTGCCAGTATATCGAAGGGGGGCATAGGCTATGGCTACACCTTC. The chain joins TRBV19 to TRBJ1-2; the D gene is possibly TRBD1 (6 bases). The CDR3 contains 15 residues. Germline CDR1 is LNHDA and CDR2 is SQIVND (reference sequence). The germline V and J ends were trimmed by 7 bases and 4 bases, with 19 bases remaining between them.

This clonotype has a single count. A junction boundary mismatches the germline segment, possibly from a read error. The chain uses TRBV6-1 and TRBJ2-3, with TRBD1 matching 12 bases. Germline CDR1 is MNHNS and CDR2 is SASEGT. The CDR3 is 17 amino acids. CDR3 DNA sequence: TGTGCCACCAGTGACCAGGGACAGGGGGCCACCACAGATAAGCAGTATTTT. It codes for CATSDQGQGATTDKQYF.

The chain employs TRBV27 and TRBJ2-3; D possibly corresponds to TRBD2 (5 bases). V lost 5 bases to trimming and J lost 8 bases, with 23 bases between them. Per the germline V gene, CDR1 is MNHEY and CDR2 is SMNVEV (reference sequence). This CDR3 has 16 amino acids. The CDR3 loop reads CASSPLSSEAVGTQYF. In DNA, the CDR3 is TGTGCCAGCAGTCCCCTGAGTAGCGAAGCTGTAGGTACGCAGTATTTT.

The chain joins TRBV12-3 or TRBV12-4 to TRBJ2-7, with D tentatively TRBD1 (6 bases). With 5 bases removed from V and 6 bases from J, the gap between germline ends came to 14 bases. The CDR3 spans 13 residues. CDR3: CASSRDNESEQYF. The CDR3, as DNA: TGTGCCAGCAGTAGGGACAACGAGTCCGAGCAGTACTTC.

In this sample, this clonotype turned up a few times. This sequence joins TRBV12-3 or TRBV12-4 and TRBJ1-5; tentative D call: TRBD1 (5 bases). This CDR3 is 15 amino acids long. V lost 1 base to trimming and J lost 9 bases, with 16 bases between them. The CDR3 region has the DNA TGTGCCAGCAGTTTAGAGGGACGGGGGGGTTCGCCCCAGCATTTT. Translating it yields CASSLEGRGGSPQHF.

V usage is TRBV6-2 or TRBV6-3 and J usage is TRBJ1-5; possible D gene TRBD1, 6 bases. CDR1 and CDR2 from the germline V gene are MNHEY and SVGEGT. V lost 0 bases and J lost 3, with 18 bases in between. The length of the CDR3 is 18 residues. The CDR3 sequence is CASSYSRTANTNNQPQHF. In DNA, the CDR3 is TGTGCCAGCAGTTACTCCCGGACAGCAAATACCAACAATCAGCCCCAGCATTTT.

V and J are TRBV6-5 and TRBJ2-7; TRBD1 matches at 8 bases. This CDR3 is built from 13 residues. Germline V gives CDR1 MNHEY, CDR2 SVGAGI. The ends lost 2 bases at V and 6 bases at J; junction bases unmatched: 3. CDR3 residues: CASSYGQGFEQYF. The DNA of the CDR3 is TGTGCCAGCAGTTACGGACAGGGATTCGAGCAGTACTTC.

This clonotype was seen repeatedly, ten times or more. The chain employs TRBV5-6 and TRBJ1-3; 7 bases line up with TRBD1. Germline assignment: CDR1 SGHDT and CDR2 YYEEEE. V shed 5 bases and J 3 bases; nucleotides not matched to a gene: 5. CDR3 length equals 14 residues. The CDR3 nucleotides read TGTGCCAGCAGTCTAGACAGGGTTGGAAACACCATATATTTT. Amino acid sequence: CASSLDRVGNTIYF.

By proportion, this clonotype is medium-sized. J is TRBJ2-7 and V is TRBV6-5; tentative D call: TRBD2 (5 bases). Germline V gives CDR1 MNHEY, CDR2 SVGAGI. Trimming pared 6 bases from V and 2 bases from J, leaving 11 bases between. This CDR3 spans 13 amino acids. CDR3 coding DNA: TGTGCCAGCAGGGAAGAGGGCACCTACGAGCAGTACTTC. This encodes CASREEGTYEQYF.

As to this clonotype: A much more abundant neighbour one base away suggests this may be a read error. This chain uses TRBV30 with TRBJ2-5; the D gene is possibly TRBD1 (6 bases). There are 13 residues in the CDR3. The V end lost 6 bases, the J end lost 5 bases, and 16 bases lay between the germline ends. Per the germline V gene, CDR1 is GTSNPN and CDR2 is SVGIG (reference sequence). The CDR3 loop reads CACKGDPRETQYF. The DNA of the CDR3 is TGTGCCTGCAAGGGGGACCCGCGGGAGACCCAGTACTTC.

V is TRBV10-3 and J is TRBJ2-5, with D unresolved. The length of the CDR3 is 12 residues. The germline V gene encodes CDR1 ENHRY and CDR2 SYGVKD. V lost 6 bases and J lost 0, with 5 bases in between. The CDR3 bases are TGTGCCATCAGCTTAGACCAAGAGACCCAGTACTTC. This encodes CAISLDQETQYF.